This T cell receptor beta chain emerged from a study of patients and donors after allogeneic stem cell transplantation. Germline CDR1 and CDR2: SGHTA and FQGTGA. Germline trimming cut 5 bases from V and 4 bases from J; bases unmatched to any gene: 6. This CDR3 contains 14 residues. This clonotype was observed a few times. TCRdb reprocessed the RT-PCR reads via MiXCR and lists one record per CDR3 protein. The sample records 920,000 or so distinct CDR3 sequences, 18% being singletons. This TCR came from a human donor who was either an allogeneic HSCT recipient or a stem cell or donor lymphocyte infusion donor (not recorded which). It is not recorded whose cells these are; they may come from a transplant donor. What was sequenced was blood, either unsorted or a sorted T cell fraction (not recorded which). The V gene is TRBV7-3, the J gene TRBJ2-3; 7 bases fit TRBD2. CDR3 nucleotides: TGTGCCAGCAGCCGGACTAGTCCCCCAGATACGCAGTATTTT. Protein product: CASSRTSPPDTQYF.